The next 14 T cell receptor beta chains were all read from a single sample in a study of human T cells and chemical hapten exposure. Time point meaning: pre-sensitization, week 0. Treatment given: therapeutic diphenylcyclopropenone sensitization with weekly scalp DPC. TCRdb processed the RACE reads anew with MiXCR; each CDR3 protein has one entry. The table shows around 200,000 distinct CDR3 sequences, with roughly 30% occurring only once. The sample consisted of whole blood, taken in connection with sensitization to the hapten diphenylcyclopropenone (DPC). These receptors were collected from a woman aged 25 to 39 with alopecia areata. Some clones in this sample may be carry-over from other donors' samples.

The CDR3 loop is CASSPHRGQVEQFF. The DNA for the CDR3 is TGTGCCAGCAGTCCTCACAGGGGGCAGGTGGAGCAGTTCTTC. The chain carries TRBV12-3 or TRBV12-4 and TRBJ2-1, with 9 bases fitting TRBD1. The J segment lost 10 bases and the V segment lost 5 bases, leaving 9 bases of the junction unmatched. This CDR3 comprises 14 residues.

The chain carries TRBV18 and TRBJ2-1, with D hard to call. Germline V CDR1 and CDR2: KGHSH, LQKENI. CDR3 size: 18 residues. V was clipped by 2 bases and J by 0 bases, with 17 bases between them. CDR3 nucleotide sequence: TGTGCCAGCTCACCAAGGCGACAACCCCGAAGCTCCTACAATGAGCAGTTCTTC. Translation: CASSPRRQPRSSYNEQFF.

V is TRBV6-6 and J is TRBJ1-4; no clear D. V gave up 3 bases and J gave up 3 bases, with 5 bases separating them. This CDR3 contains 13 residues. Germline lookup yields CDR1 MNHNY and CDR2 SVGAGI (reference sequence). In nucleotides, the CDR3 is TGTGCCAGCAGTTATCCGCCTAATGAAAAACTGTTTTTT. This gives the protein CASSYPPNEKLFF.

This sequence joins TRBV7-9 and TRBJ2-6; D is undetermined. Germline V gene data show CDR1 as SEHNR and CDR2 as FQNEAQ (reference sequence). The CDR3 is made up of 13 amino acids. V dropped 8 bases and J dropped 2 bases, with 7 bases sitting between them. CDR3 sequence (DNA): TGTGCCAGCCACTTGACTGGGGCCAACGTCCTGACTTTC. It translates to CASHLTGANVLTF.

The rearrangement links TRBV7-2 to TRBJ2-3, with 7 bases fitting TRBD1. J lost 5 bases, V lost 1 base, and 9 bases had no gene match. Germline V gene sequence: CDR1 SGHTA, CDR2 FQGNSA. The CDR3 contains 16 residues. DNA for the CDR3: TGTGCCAGCAGCTTAGAGGGCAGGGGGATCGGAGATACGCAGTATTTT. Protein sequence: CASSLEGRGIGDTQYF.

This clonotype has more than one count but fewer than ten. The chain has TRBV28 and TRBJ1-1; 12 nucleotides match TRBD1. Trimming at V came to 5 bases and at J to 5 bases, leaving 12 bases not matched to a gene. The CDR3 consists of 17 residues. CDR1 MDHEN and CDR2 SYDVKM come from the germline V gene. The CDR3 is CASSQTGTGGRGTEAFF. The CDR3 bases are TGTGCCAGCAGTCAAACCGGGACAGGGGGCAGAGGTACTGAAGCTTTCTTT.

The rearrangement uses TRBV20-1 and TRBJ2-3; D may be TRBD1 (6 bases). Trimming pared 0 bases from V and 0 bases from J, leaving 10 bases between. The CDR3 extends over 15 amino acids. Germline V gives CDR1 DFQATT, CDR2 SNEGSKA (reference sequence). The CDR3 sequence: CSARDHRASTDTQYF. CDR3 sequence (DNA): TGCAGTGCTAGAGATCACAGGGCCAGCACAGATACGCAGTATTTT.

The chain joins TRBV6-2 or TRBV6-3 to TRBJ2-5; 7 positions agree with TRBD1. The V gene's germline CDR1 is MNHEY and CDR2 SVGEGT. CDR3 length: 14 residues. The V segment lost 6 bases and the J segment 1 base; nucleotides outside the gene matches: 5. CDR3 sequence: CASSSTGFQETQYF. In DNA, the CDR3 is TGTGCCAGCAGCTCGACAGGGTTCCAAGAGACCCAGTACTTC.

In its sample, this clonotype was seen a few times. The V and J genes are TRBV10-3 and TRBJ1-4; 8 nucleotides line up with TRBD1. Per the germline V gene, CDR1 is ENHRY and CDR2 is SYGVKD. The CDR3 contains 13 residues. Trimming removed 4 bases from V and 6 bases from J; junction bases left unmatched: 1. The CDR3: CAISVQGDEKLFF. In DNA form, the CDR3 reads TGTGCCATCAGTGTACAGGGGGATGAAAAACTGTTTTTT.

J is TRBJ2-7 and V is TRBV11-3; D unclear. Germline CDR1 is SGHNT and CDR2 is YENEEA. With 2 bases removed from V and 0 bases from J, the gap between germline ends came to 5 bases. CDR3 length: 13 amino acids. The CDR3 bases are TGTGCCAGCAGCTTAAGGTCCTCCTACGAGCAGTACTTC. It translates to CASSLRSSYEQYF.

The chain is built from TRBV7-2 and TRBJ2-1; TRBD2 agrees at 7 bases. CDR3 length equals 14 residues. Unmatched junction bases numbered 2, after V lost 0 bases and J lost 6 bases. Germline assignment: CDR1 SGHTA and CDR2 FQGNSA. Written as DNA, the CDR3 is TGTGCCAGCAGCTTAGCGCAGCGGGGCAATGAGCAGTTCTTC. Its protein product is CASSLAQRGNEQFF.

This chain links TRBV4-3 with TRBJ2-1; D is uncertain. The CDR3 sequence is 16 residues long. CDR1 and CDR2 (germline): LGHNA, YSLEER. V dropped 0 bases and J dropped 0 bases, with 9 bases sitting between them. The CDR3 protein is CASSQDRQSSYNEQFF. The CDR3 DNA sequence: TGCGCCAGCAGCCAAGATCGGCAGAGCTCCTACAATGAGCAGTTCTTC.

The J gene is TRBJ1-4, the V gene TRBV4-2, with 10 bases matching TRBD1. This CDR3 spans 14 amino acids. The trim removed 5 bases at V and 8 bases at J, leaving 5 bases unmatched. Germline V lookup: CDR1 LGHNA, CDR2 YNFKEQ. Written as DNA, the CDR3 is TGTGCCAGCAGCGGGACAGGGGTGAGGGAAAAACTGTTTTTT. Translating gives CASSGTGVREKLFF.

J is TRBJ1-2 and V is TRBV20-1; D is uncertain. The germline V and J ends were trimmed by 4 bases and 3 bases, with 9 bases remaining between them. This CDR3 comprises 12 residues. Looked up from germline, CDR1 is DFQATT and CDR2 is SNEGSKA (reference sequence). CDR3 amino acids: CSATKGDYGYTF. The CDR3 DNA follows: TGCAGTGCTACAAAGGGAGACTATGGCTACACCTTC.